This T cell receptor beta chain was observed in a study of technical replicates of blood from a few donors. Looked up from germline, CDR1 is SGHTA and CDR2 is FQGNSA. The V and J ends lost 1 base and 4 bases respectively, with 8 bases between them. The length of the CDR3 is 13 residues. A few counts support this clone. Only in-frame clones appear in the TCRdb table, and some are missing; sequencing was by immunoSEQ multiplex PCR. The table has 70,000 to 95,000 clones, around 97% seen once. The clonotype comes from a human donor in good health. The chain has TRBV7-2 and TRBJ2-7; possible D gene TRBD1, 5 bases. The specimen was T cells isolated from PBMCs. CDR3 sequence (DNA): TGTGCCAGCAGCTTAGGGACAAAATACGAGCAGTACTTC. It encodes CASSLGTKYEQYF. The full variable domain, completed using reference TRBV7-2 and TRBJ2-7, is GAGVSQSPSNKVTEKGKDVELRCDPISGHTALYWYRQSLGQGLEFLIYFQGNSAPDKSGLPSDRFSAERTGGSVSTLTIQRTQQEDSAVYLCASSLGTKYEQYFGPGTRLTVT.